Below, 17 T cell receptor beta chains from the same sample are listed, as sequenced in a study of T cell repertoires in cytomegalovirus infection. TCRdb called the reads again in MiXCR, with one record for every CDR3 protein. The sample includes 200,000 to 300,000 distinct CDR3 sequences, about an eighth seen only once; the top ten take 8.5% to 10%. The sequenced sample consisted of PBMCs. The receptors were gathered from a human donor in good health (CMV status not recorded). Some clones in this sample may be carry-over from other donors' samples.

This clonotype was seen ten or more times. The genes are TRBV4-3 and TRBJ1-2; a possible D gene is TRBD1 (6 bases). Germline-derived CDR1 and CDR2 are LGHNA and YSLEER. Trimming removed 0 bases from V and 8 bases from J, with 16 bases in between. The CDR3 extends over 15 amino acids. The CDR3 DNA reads TGCGCCAGCAGCCAAGATATCGGGGGCGCGGAGGGCTACACCTTC. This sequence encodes CASSQDIGGAEGYTF.

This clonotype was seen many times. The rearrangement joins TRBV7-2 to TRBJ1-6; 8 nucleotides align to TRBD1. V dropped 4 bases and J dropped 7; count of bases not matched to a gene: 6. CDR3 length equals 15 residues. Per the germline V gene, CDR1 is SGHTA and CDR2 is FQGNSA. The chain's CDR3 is CASSSRTGTNSPLHF. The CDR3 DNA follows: TGTGCCAGCAGCTCCCGGACAGGGACGAATTCACCCCTCCACTTT.

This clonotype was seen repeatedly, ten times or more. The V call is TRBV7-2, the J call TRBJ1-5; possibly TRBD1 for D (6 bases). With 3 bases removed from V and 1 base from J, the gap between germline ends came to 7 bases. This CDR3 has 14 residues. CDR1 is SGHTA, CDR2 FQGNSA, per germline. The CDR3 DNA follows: TGTGCCAGCAGCTTGGACAGAAGCAATCAGCCCCAGCATTTT. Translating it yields CASSLDRSNQPQHF.

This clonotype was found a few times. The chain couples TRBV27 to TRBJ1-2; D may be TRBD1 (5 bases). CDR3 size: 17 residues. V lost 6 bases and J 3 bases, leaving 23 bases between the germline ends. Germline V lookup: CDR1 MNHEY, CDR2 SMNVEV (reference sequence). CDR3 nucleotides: TGTGCCAGCAGCCCCCGGCCGACAGCAGGCCGTGACTATGGCTACACCTTC. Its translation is CASSPRPTAGRDYGYTF.

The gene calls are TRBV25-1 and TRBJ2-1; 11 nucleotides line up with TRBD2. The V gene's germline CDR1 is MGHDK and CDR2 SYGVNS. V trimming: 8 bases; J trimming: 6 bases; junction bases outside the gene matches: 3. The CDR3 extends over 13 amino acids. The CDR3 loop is CASQGLAVNEQFF. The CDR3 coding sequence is TGTGCCAGCCAGGGACTAGCGGTCAATGAGCAGTTCTTC.

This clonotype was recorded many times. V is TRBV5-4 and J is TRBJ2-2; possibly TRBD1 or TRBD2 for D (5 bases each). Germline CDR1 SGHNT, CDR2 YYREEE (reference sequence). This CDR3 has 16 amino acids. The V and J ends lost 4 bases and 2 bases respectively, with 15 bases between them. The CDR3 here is CASSLPGTANTGELFF. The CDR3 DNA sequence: TGTGCCAGCAGCCTGCCCGGGACGGCTAACACCGGGGAGCTGTTTTTT.

CDR3 sequence reads: CASSLTGIHEQYF. The CDR3 nucleotides are TGCGCCAGCAGCCTGACAGGGATCCACGAGCAGTACTTC. The V and J genes are TRBV5-1 and TRBJ2-7; 7 bases line up with TRBD1. CDR1 SGHRS and CDR2 YFSETQ come from the germline V gene. The trim removed 4 bases at V and 5 bases at J, leaving 6 bases unmatched. This CDR3 contains 13 residues.

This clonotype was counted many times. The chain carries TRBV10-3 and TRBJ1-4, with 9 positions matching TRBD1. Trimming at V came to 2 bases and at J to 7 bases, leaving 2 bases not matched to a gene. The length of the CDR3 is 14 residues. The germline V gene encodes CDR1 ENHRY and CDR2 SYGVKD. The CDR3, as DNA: TGTGCCATCAGTGAGGGGACAGGGAGTGAAAAACTGTTTTTT. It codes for CAISEGTGSEKLFF.

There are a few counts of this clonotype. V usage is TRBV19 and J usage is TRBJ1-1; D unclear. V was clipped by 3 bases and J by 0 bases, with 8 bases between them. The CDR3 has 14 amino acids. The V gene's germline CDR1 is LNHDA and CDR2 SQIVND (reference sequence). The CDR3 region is CASSIPRMNTEAFF. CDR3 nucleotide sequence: TGTGCCAGTAGTATTCCCAGGATGAACACTGAAGCTTTCTTT.

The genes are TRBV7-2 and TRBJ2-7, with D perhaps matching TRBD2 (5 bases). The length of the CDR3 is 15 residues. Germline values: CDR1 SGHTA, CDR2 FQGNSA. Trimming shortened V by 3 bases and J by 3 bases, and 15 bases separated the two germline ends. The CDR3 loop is CASSFTTSPVYEQYF. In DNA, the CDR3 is TGTGCCAGCAGCTTCACCACTAGTCCCGTCTACGAGCAGTACTTC.

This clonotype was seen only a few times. CDR3 loop: CARGANEKLFF. CDR3 bases: TGTGCCAGGGGGGCCAATGAAAAACTGTTTTTT. This chain connects TRBV12-3 or TRBV12-4 to TRBJ1-4, with D perhaps matching TRBD1 (6 bases). Trimming left V 9 bases short and J 5 bases short, with 7 bases between. There are 11 residues in the CDR3.

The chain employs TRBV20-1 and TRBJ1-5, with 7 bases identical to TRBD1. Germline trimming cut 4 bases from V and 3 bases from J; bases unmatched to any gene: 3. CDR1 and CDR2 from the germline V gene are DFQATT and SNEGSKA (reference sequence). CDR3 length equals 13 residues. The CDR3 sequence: CSAIRGPNQPQHF. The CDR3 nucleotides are TGCAGTGCTATTAGGGGGCCCAATCAGCCCCAGCATTTT.

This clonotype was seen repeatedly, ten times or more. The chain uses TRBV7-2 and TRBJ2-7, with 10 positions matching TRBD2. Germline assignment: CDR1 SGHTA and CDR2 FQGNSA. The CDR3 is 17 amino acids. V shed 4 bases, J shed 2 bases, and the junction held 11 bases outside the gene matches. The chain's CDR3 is CASSWLAGELVAYEQYF. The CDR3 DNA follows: TGTGCCAGCAGCTGGCTAGCGGGAGAATTGGTAGCCTACGAGCAGTACTTC.

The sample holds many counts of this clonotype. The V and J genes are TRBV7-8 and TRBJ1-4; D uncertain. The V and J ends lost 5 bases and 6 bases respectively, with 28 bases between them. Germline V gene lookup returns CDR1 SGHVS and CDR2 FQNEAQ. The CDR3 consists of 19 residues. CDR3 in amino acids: CASSREEGWTASLDEKLFF. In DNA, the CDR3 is TGTGCCAGCAGCCGAGAGGAGGGTTGGACGGCCTCCCTTGATGAAAAACTGTTTTTT.

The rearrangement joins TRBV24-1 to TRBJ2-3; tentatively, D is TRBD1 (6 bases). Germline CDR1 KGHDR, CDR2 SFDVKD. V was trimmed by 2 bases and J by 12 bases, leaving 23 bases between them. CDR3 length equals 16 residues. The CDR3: CATSDSWTEVTDAQYF. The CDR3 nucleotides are TGTGCCACCAGTGATTCCTGGACAGAAGTCACAGATGCACAGTATTTT.

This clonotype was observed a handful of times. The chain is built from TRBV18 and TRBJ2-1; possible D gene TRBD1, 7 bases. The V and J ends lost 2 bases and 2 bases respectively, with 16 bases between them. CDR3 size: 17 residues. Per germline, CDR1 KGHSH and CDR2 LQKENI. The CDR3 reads CASSPGGQGGTYNEQFF. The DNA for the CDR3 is TGTGCCAGCTCACCAGGAGGGCAGGGGGGCACCTACAATGAGCAGTTCTTC.

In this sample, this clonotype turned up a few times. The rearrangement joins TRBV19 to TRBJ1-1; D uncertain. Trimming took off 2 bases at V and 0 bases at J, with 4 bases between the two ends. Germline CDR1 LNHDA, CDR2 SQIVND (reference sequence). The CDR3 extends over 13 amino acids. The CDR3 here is CASSIFVNTEAFF. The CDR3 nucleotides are TGTGCCAGTAGTATATTCGTGAACACTGAAGCTTTCTTT.